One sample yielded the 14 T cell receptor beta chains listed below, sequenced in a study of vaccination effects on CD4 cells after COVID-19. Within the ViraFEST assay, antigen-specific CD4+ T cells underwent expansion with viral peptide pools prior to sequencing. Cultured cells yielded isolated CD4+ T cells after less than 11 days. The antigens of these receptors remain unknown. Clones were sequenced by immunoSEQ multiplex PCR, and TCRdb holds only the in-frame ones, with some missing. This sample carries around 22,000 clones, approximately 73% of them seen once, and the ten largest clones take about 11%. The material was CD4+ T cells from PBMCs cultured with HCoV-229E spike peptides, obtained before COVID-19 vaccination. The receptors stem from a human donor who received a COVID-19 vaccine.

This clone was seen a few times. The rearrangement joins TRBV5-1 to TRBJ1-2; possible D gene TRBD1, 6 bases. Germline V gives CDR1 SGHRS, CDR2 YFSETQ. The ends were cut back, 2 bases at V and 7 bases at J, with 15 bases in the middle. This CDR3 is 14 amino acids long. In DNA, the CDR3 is TGCGCCAGCAGCTTTCACAGGGAATCGGTTGGCTACACCTTC. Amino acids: CASSFHRESVGYTF. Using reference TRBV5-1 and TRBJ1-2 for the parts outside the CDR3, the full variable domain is KAGVTQTPRYLIKTRGQQVTLSCSPISGHRSVSWYQQTPGQGLQFLFEYFSETQRNKGNFPGRFSGRQFSNSRSEMNVSTLELGDSALYLCASSFHRESVGYTFGSGTRLTVV.

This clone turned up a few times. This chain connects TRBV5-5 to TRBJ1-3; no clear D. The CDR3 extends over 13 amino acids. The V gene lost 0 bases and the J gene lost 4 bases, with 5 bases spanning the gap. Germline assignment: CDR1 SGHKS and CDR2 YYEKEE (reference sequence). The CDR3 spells CASSLAQGNTIYF. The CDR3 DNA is TGTGCCAGCAGCTTGGCACAAGGAAACACCATATATTTT. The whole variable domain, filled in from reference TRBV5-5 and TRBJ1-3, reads DAGVTQSPTHLIKTRGQQVTLRCSPISGHKSVSWYQQVLGQGPQFIFQYYEKEERGRGNFPDRFSARQFPNYSSELNVNALLLGDSALYLCASSLAQGNTIYFGEGSWLTVV.

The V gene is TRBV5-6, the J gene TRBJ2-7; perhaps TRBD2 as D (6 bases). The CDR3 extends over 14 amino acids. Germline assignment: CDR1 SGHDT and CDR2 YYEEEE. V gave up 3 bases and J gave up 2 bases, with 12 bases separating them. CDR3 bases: TGTGCCAGCAGCTCACCCGTAGCGGCCTACGAGCAGTACTTC. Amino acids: CASSSPVAAYEQYF.

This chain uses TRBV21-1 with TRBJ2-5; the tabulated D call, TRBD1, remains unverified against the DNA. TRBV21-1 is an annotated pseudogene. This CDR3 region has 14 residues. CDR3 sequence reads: CASRGKWARETQYF. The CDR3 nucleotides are TGTGCCAGCAGGGGCAAGTGGGCCAGAGAGACCCAGTACTTC.

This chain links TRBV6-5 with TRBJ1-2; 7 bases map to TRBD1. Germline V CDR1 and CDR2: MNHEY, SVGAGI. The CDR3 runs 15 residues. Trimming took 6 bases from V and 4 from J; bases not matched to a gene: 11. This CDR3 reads CASRAYVGQAYGYTF. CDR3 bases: TGTGCCAGCAGAGCCTATGTTGGACAGGCCTATGGCTACACCTTC.

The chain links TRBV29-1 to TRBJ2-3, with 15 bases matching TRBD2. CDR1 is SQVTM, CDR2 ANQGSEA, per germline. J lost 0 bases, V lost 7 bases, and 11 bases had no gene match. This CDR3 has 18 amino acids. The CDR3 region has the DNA TGCAGCGCCCTGGGACTAGCGGGAGGAGCAACTAGCACAGATACGCAGTATTTT. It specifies CSALGLAGGATSTDTQYF.

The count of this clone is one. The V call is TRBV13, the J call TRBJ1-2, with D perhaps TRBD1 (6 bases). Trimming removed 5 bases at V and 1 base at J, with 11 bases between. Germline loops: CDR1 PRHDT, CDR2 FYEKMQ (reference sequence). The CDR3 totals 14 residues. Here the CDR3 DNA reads TGTGCCAGCAGCCCGGGACATTTTAACTATGGCTACACCTTC. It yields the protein CASSPGHFNYGYTF.

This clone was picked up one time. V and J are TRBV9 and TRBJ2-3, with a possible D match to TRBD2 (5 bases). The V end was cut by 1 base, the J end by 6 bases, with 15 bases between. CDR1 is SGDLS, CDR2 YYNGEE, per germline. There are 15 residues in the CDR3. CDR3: CASSVKRDGLDTQYF. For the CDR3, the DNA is TGTGCCAGCAGCGTAAAGAGGGATGGGTTGGATACGCAGTATTTT.

CDR3 amino acids: CASSPGVLPYEQYF. In DNA, the CDR3 is TGTGCCAGCTCACCAGGGGTCCTCCCCTACGAGCAGTACTTC. The chain carries TRBV18 and TRBJ2-7; no clear D. The CDR3 contains 14 residues. Trimming took 2 bases from V and 2 from J, leaving 10 bases between them. Germline CDR1 reads KGHSH; CDR2 reads LQKENI.

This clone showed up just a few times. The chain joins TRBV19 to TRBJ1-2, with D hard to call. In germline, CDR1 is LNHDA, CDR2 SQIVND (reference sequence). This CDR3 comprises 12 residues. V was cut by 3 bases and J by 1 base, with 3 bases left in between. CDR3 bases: TGTGCCAGTAGTATTAGTAACTATGGCTACACCTTC. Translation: CASSISNYGYTF.

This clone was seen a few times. Here the CDR3 reads CASSSAATYISYEQYF. The CDR3 bases are TGTGCCAGCAGCTCGGCTGCTACCTATATCTCCTACGAGCAGTACTTC. The rearrangement links TRBV11-2 to TRBJ2-7; D call uncertain. V lost 4 bases and J lost 0, with 16 bases in between. CDR3 length: 16 residues. Germline CDR1 SGHAT, CDR2 FQNNGV.

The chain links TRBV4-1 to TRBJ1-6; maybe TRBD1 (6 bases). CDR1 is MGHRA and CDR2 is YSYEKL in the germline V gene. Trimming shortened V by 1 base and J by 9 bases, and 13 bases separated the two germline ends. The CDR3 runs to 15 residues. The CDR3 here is CASSQVGQPFSPLHF. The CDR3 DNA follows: TGCGCCAGCAGCCAAGTTGGACAGCCTTTTTCACCCCTCCACTTT.

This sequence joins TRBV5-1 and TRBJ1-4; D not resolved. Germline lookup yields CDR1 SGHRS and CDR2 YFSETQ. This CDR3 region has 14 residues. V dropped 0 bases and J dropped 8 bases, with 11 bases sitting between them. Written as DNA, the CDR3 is TGCGCCAGCAGCTTGGAGGGAAATCGGGAAAAACTGTTTTTT. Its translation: CASSLEGNREKLFF.

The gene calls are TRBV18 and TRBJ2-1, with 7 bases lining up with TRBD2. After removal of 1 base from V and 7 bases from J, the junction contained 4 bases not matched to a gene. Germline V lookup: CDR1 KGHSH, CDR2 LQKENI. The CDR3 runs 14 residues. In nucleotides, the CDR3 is TGTGCCAGCTCACCACAGAGCGGGGATAATGAGCAGTTCTTC. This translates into CASSPQSGDNEQFF.